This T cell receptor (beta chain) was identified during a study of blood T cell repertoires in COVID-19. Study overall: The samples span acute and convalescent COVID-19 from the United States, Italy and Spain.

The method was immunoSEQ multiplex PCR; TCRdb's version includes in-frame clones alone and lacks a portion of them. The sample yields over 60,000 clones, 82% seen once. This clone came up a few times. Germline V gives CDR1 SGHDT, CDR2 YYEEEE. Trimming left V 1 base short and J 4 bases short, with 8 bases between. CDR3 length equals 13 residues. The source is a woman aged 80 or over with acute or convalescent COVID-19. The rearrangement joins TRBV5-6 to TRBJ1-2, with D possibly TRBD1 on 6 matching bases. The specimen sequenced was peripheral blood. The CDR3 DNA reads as TGTGCCAGCAGCTTGACAGGGTTCTATGGCTACACCTTC. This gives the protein CASSLTGFYGYTF.